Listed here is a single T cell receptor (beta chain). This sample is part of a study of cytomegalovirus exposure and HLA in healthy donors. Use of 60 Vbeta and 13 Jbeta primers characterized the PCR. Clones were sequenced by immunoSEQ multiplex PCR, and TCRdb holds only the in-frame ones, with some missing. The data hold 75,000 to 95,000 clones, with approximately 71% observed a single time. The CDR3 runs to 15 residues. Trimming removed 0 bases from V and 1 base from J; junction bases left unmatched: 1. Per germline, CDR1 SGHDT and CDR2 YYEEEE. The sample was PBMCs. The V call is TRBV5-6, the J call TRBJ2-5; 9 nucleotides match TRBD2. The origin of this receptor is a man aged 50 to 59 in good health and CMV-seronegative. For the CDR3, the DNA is TGTGCCAGCAGCTTGGATAGCGGGGGCCAAGAGACCCAGTACTTC. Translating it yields CASSLDSGGQETQYF.